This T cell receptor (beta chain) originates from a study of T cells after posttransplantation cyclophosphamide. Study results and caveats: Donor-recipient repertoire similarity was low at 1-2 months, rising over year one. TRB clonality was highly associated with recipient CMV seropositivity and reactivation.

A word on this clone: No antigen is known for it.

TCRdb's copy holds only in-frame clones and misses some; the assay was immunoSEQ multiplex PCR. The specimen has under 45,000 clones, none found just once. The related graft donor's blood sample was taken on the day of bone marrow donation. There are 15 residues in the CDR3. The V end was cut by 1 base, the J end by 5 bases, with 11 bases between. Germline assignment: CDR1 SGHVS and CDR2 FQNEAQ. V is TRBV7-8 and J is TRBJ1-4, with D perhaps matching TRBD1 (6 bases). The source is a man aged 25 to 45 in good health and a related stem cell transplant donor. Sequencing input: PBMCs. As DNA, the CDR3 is TGTGCCAGCAGCTTAGTGGGGGCCTACAATGAAAAACTGTTTTTT. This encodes CASSLVGAYNEKLFF.